This TCR beta chain is from a study of breast tumors, draining lymph nodes, adjacent tissues. Study-wide results and limits: The data were judged consistent with most tumor T cells coming from lymph node and expanding in tumor.

Germline V lookup: CDR1 DFQATT, CDR2 SNEGSKA (reference sequence). The CDR3 sequence is 13 residues long. Trimming removed 5 bases from V and 7 bases from J, with 15 bases in between. This clonotype occurred many times. Its antigen is unknown. TCRdb recomputed calls from the multiplex PCR reads with MiXCR, one row per CDR3 protein. The sample contains tens of thousands of distinct CDR3 sequences, around three fifths of which appear only once. The sample was breast tumor tissue. This chain joins TRBV20-1 and TRBJ1-3; TRBD1 is a possible D gene (5 bases). The sequence derives from a female donor with breast cancer. Some clones in this sample may be carry-over from other donors' samples. The CDR3 DNA follows: TGCAGTGCTTCCCCGGGGGTTCGGAACACCATATATTTT. Amino acids: CSASPGVRNTIYF.